A single sample is the source of the 2 T cell receptor beta chains below, sequenced in a study of blood T cell repertoires in COVID-19. TCRdb's copy holds only in-frame clones and misses some; the assay was immunoSEQ multiplex PCR. The sample consists of some 95,000 clones, about 86% of them appearing once. The specimen was peripheral blood. All receptors come from a man older than 75 with active or convalescent COVID-19.

V and J are TRBV19 and TRBJ2-5; 11 bases match TRBD2. The germline V gene has CDR1 LNHDA and CDR2 SQIVND (reference sequence). This CDR3 contains 15 residues. V lost 7 bases, J lost 5 bases, and 9 bases stayed unmatched. CDR3: CASNSGRALYETQYF. For the CDR3, the DNA is TGTGCCAGTAATAGCGGGAGGGCCTTATATGAGACCCAGTACTTC.

The V and J genes are TRBV20-1 and TRBJ2-1; 7 positions match TRBD1. The junction had 17 bases not matched to a gene; V was cut back by 3 bases and J by 3 bases. Germline CDR1 is DFQATT and CDR2 is SNEGSKA (reference sequence). The CDR3 has 18 amino acids. The DNA for the CDR3 is TGCAGTGCTAGTTACAGGGGTTTCGATGGACACCACTACAATGAGCAGTTCTTC. The encoded protein is CSASYRGFDGHHYNEQFF.